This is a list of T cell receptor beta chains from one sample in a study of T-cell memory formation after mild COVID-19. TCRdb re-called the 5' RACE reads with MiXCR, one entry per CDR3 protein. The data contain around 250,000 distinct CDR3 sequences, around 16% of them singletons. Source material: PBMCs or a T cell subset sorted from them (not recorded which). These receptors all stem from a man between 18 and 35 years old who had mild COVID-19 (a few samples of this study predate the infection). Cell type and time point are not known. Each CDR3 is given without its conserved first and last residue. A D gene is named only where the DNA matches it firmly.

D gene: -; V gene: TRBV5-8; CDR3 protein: ASSPSGLEQF
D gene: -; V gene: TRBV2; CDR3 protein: ASSETVLVNYGYT
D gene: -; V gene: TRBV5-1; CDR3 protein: ASSSGINTEAF
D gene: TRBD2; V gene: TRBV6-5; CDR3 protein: ASSYSFPLAGSLSEQF
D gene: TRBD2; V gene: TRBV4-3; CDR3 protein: ASSQDLAGGPDTQY
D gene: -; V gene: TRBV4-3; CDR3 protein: ASSQDSRAAQETQY
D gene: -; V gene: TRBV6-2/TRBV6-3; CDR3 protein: ASRWGPEAF
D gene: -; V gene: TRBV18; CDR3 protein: ASSPDSNSNQPQH
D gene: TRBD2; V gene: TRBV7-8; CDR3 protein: ASSLRAGVSDTQY
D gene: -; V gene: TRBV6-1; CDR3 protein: ASTRGVDSNQPQH
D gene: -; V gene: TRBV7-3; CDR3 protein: ASSLPSGPQSAQY
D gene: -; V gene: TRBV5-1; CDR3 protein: ASSYRSPTGELF
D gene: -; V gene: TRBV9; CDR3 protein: ASTLGGHDTEAF
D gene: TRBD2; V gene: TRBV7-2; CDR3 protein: ASSPRGSGGSYNEQF
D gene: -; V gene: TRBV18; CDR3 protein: ASSGNSNQETQY
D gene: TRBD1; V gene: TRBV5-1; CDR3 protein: ASSFGQGDVLT
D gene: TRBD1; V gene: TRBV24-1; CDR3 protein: ATQSGEGQLNTEAF
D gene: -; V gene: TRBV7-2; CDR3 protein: ASSFRPGPGDYEQY
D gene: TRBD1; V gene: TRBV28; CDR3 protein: ASTRGRAGELF
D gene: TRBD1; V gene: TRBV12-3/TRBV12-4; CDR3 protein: ASRRDRGWNSPLH
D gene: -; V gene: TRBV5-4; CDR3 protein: ASSLTGKYNEQF
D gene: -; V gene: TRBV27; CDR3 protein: ASSGASSYEQY
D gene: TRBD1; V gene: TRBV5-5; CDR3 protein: ASSLNQGGPGYT
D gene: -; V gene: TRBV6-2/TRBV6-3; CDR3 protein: RRLSEQY
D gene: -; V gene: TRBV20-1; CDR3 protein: SARAGVRREQY
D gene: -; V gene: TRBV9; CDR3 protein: ASSKTSANEQF
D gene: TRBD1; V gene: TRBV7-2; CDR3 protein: ASSLARRQGGSQPQH
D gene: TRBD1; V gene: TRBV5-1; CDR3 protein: ASQDRDTEAF
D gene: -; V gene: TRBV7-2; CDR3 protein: ASSLTTGLADTQY
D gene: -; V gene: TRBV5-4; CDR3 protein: ASSRQETDTQY
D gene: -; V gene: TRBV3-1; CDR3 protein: ASSQEGYSTDTQY
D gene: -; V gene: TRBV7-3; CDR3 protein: ASSLTGTGGETQY
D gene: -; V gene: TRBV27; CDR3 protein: ASSFRTEYNEQF
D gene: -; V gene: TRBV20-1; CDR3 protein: SADSSYNSPLH
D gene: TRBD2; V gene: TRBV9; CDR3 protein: ASSVGLAVTDTQY
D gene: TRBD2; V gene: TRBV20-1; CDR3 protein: SARGLAGGQSTDTQY
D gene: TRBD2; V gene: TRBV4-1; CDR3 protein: ASSQPLERGSYEQY
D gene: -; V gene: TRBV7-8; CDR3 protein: ASSLGGLENTGELF
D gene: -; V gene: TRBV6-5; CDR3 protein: ASSYSVRRGYYTEAF
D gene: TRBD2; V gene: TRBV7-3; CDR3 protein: ASSLAPRLAQRSYNEQF
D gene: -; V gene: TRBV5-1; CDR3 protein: ASVPGQPAGNYGYT
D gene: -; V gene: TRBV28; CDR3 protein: AILSGINTEAF
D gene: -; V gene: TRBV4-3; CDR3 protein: ASSQGDRLEGRHYGYT
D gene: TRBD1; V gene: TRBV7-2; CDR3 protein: ASSLGTGRRKAF
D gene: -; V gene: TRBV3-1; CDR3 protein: ASSQEGGEYEQY
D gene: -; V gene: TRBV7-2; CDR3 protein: AGASYNSPLH
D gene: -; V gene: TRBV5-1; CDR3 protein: ASVGLSPYGYT
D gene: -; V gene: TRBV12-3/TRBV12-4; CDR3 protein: ASSLTEFYEQY
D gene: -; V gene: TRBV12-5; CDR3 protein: ASGFETQAYGYT
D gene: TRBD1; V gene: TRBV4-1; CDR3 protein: ASSQRRIQGALVDTQY
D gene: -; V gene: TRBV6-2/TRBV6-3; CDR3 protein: ASSEGAGYYGYT
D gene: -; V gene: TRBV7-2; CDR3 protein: ASSEGNEQF
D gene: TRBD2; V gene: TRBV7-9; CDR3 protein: ASSASGGLAKNIQY
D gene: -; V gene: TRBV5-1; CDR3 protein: ASSIGTGTADTQY
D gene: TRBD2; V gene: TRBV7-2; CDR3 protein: ASSPRLAGRETQY
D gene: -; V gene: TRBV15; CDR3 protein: ATSRDWGRSEQF
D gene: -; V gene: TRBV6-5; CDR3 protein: ASSSNQATNEKLF
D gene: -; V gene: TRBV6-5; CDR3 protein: ASTKTRASTDTQY